What follows are 18 T cell receptor beta chains derived from one specimen sequenced in a study of regulatory T cells in long-lasting Graves disease. Arm-PCR of CDR3 regions with iRepertoire HTBI primers generated TCR beta libraries. TCRdb recomputed calls from the multiplex PCR reads with MiXCR, one row per CDR3 protein. The repertoire includes about 400,000 distinct CDR3 sequences, about 16% of them detected once, and 20% to 25% sits in the top ten. The time point denotes: newly diagnosed GD, antithyroid drugs for less than 3 months. After RNA was extracted from PBMCs, the TCR library was made from it. This sample comprised peripheral blood mononuclear cells (PBMCs), obtained at new diagnosis, from a patient treated with antithyroid drugs. Every receptor here comes from a female donor with Graves disease.

Comments on this clonotype: The junction differs from germline at one of its ends, possibly a read error. DNA of the CDR3: TGTGCCAGCAGTTTATCCCCTCCCACGCTACGAGAGGCCCAGTACTTC. Translated: CASSLSPPTLREAQYF. V and J are TRBV28 and TRBJ2-5; D remains ambiguous. Germline CDR1 MDHEN, CDR2 SYDVKM. The CDR3 contains 16 residues.

This clonotype was seen ten or more times. The chain joins TRBV28 to TRBJ2-7; 8 bases agree with TRBD1. The V segment lost 5 bases and the J segment 9 bases; nucleotides outside the gene matches: 12. Germline-derived CDR1 and CDR2 are MDHEN and SYDVKM. The CDR3 contains 14 residues. CDR3 loop: CASSPWTGPKGQYF. In nucleotides, the CDR3 is TGTGCCAGCAGTCCATGGACAGGGCCGAAGGGGCAGTACTTC.

This clonotype was detected ten times or more. The V call is TRBV3-1, the J call TRBJ1-1, with D tentatively TRBD1 (6 bases). Between the trimmed V and J ends, which lost 7 bases and 5 bases, there was a span of 11 bases. The germline V gene has CDR1 LGHDT and CDR2 YNNKEL (reference sequence). CDR3 length: 12 amino acids. The DNA of the CDR3 is TGTGCCAGCAACACAGGGAGAACTGAAGCTTTCTTT. Its protein is CASNTGRTEAFF.

This clonotype was observed many times. This chain joins TRBV7-6 and TRBJ2-1; the D gene could be TRBD1 or TRBD2 (5 bases each). This CDR3 region has 17 residues. V gave up 2 bases and J gave up 4 bases, with 18 bases separating them. Germline CDR1 reads SGHVS; CDR2 reads FNYEAQ. The CDR3 spells CASSLSNVLEGYNEQFF. The CDR3 region has the DNA TGTGCCAGCAGCTTATCTAACGTCTTAGAGGGGTACAATGAGCAGTTCTTC. Drawing the rest from reference TRBV7-6 and TRBJ2-1, the complete variable domain is GAGVSQSPRYKVTKRGQDVALRCDPISGHVSLYWYRQALGQGPEFLTYFNYEAQQDKSGLPNDRFSAERPEGSISTLTIQRTEQRDSAMYRCASSLSNVLEGYNEQFFGPGTRLTVL.

This clonotype occurred a few times. This chain links TRBV6-1 with TRBJ2-1; TRBD2 matches at 13 bases. J gave up 3 bases and V 6 bases, and 11 bases lay outside the gene matches. Germline V CDR1 and CDR2: MNHNS, SASEGT. The CDR3 spans 18 residues. CDR3 nucleotides: TGTGCCAGCAGGAAATTCGGACTAGCGGGAGATTACTACAATGAGCAGTTCTTC. Residues: CASRKFGLAGDYYNEQFF.

J is TRBJ2-5 and V is TRBV4-1; 9 nucleotides match TRBD1. From germline, CDR1 is MGHRA and CDR2 YSYEKL. CDR3 size: 15 residues. V trimming: 3 bases; J trimming: 5 bases; junction bases outside the gene matches: 7. CDR3 protein: CASSHRDRVSETQYF. CDR3 DNA sequence: TGCGCCAGCAGCCACCGGGACAGGGTTAGCGAGACCCAGTACTTC.

In its sample, this clonotype was seen many times. An end of the junction does not agree with germline; a read error may underlie this. The chain carries TRBV12-3 or TRBV12-4 and TRBJ1-2; 7 nucleotides match TRBD1. The CDR3 totals 13 residues. CDR3 sequence reads: CASRGTENYGYAF. The CDR3, as DNA: TGTGCCAGCAGGGGGACAGAGAACTATGGCTACGCCTTC.

This clonotype showed up many times. The V and J genes are TRBV6-5 and TRBJ2-1; no reliable D call. CDR3 size: 13 residues. Germline lookup yields CDR1 MNHEY and CDR2 SVGAGI. V lost 4 bases and J lost 10, with 14 bases in between. Here the CDR3 reads CASSLGFGIEQFF. The CDR3, as DNA: TGTGCCAGCAGTTTGGGGTTCGGTATAGAGCAGTTCTTC.

This clonotype was counted many times. The chain joins TRBV24-1 to TRBJ2-3; tentatively, D is TRBD2 (5 bases). Germline assignment: CDR1 KGHDR and CDR2 SFDVKD. This CDR3 has 13 residues. V lost 0 bases and J lost 6, with 6 bases in between. CDR3 in DNA: TGTGCCACCAGTGATTTGCAGCGGGATACGCAGTATTTT. Translation gives CATSDLQRDTQYF.

On this clonotype: Given the absence of the conserved phenylalanine or tryptophan at the CDR3 end, a read error is likely. J is TRBJ2-1 and V is TRBV27; 8 positions agree with TRBD1. The better agreement between TRBJ2-5 and the DNA end casts doubt on the J call. The CDR3 spans 15 residues. CDR1 MNHEY and CDR2 SMNVEV come from the germline V gene (reference sequence). Here the CDR3 DNA reads TGTGCCAGCAGGACGACAGGGGCGAGTGTGGAGACCCAGTACTCC. This sequence encodes CASRTTGASVETQYS.

The J gene is TRBJ2-7, the V gene TRBV5-4; 7 bases align to TRBD1. The CDR3 spans 14 residues. The V and J ends lost 1 base and 4 bases, in that order; junction bases with no gene match: 5. CDR1 SGHNT and CDR2 YYREEE come from the germline V gene (reference sequence). The CDR3 bases are TGTGCCAGCAGCTTGAGGGGGCGCGAATACGAGCAGTACTTC. It encodes CASSLRGREYEQYF.

This clonotype was seen many times. The chain couples TRBV5-5 to TRBJ1-2, with D unclear. The CDR3 is made up of 14 amino acids. V was trimmed by 1 base and J by 4 bases, leaving 11 bases between them. Germline CDR1 is SGHKS and CDR2 is YYEKEE (reference sequence). CDR3 residues: CASSLTDPVYGYTF. CDR3 in DNA: TGTGCCAGCAGCTTGACGGATCCGGTCTATGGCTACACCTTC. Full variable domain (missing parts from reference TRBV5-5 and TRBJ1-2): DAGVTQSPTHLIKTRGQQVTLRCSPISGHKSVSWYQQVLGQGPQFIFQYYEKEERGRGNFPDRFSARQFPNYSSELNVNALLLGDSALYLCASSLTDPVYGYTFGSGTRLTVV.

The chain combines TRBV28 with TRBJ1-3; D might be TRBD1 (5 bases). The V and J ends lost 6 bases and 1 base respectively, with 13 bases between them. This CDR3 spans 15 amino acids. Germline CDR1 reads MDHEN; CDR2 reads SYDVKM. The CDR3 is CASSQPGASGNTIYF. For the CDR3, the DNA is TGTGCCAGCAGCCAGCCCGGGGCTTCTGGAAACACCATATATTTT.

This clonotype was recorded many times. This chain uses TRBV16 with TRBJ1-2; D unclear. Deletions cut 1 base from V and 2 bases from J, with 2 bases between. From germline, CDR1 is KGHSY and CDR2 FQNENV. This CDR3 spans 12 amino acids. The CDR3 protein is CASSQYNYGYTF. The DNA for the CDR3 is TGTGCCAGCAGCCAATACAACTATGGCTACACCTTC.

The gene calls are TRBV9 and TRBJ1-4; tentatively, D is TRBD1 (5 bases). Per the germline V gene, CDR1 is SGDLS and CDR2 is YYNGEE. The CDR3 extends over 14 amino acids. Trimming left V 3 bases short and J 3 bases short, with 9 bases between. The CDR3 bases are TGTGCCAGCAGCGCGGGGGGGGCTAATGAAAAACTGTTTTTT. Protein product: CASSAGGANEKLFF.

As concerns this clonotype: This sequence may be a read error, since a much larger clone differs from it by one base. The V and J genes are TRBV6-1 and TRBJ1-1; no clear D. The CDR3 covers 14 residues. Deletions cut 6 bases from V and 13 bases from J, with 24 bases between. Germline V lookup: CDR1 MNHNS, CDR2 SASEGT. As DNA, the CDR3 is TGTGCCAGCAGCCCCGTATATCCGGGCAGCCGAATTTTCTTT. It specifies CASSPVYPGSRIFF.

This clonotype was counted many times. The gene calls are TRBV2 and TRBJ1-2; no firm D call. This CDR3 has 13 residues. The V end was cut by 3 bases, the J end by 6 bases, with 11 bases between. Germline-derived CDR1 and CDR2 are SNHLY and FYNNEI. In DNA, the CDR3 is TGTGCCAGCAGTGATTTGGGTTTGGATGGCTACACCTTC. As protein: CASSDLGLDGYTF.

This clonotype was counted a few times. The J gene is TRBJ1-5, the V gene TRBV20-1; perhaps TRBD1 as D (6 bases). The germline V and J ends were trimmed by 5 bases and 2 bases, with 13 bases remaining between them. CDR1 DFQATT and CDR2 SNEGSKA come from the germline V gene (reference sequence). The CDR3 covers 14 residues. CDR3 amino acids: CSAFDRQGNQPQHF. The CDR3 DNA is TGCAGTGCTTTTGACAGGCAGGGCAATCAGCCCCAGCATTTT.